The present T cell receptor beta chain was sequenced within a study of cytomegalovirus exposure and HLA in healthy donors. Turning to the study itself: Roughly 80 million unique TCRs from HLA-typed donors made up an early data release.

General study findings and limits: In a later analysis, TCR beta V- and J-gene trimming was associated with a missense DCLRE1C variant.

With regard to this clone: Antigen unknown.

PCR amplification relied on 60 Vbeta primers (plus 13 Jbeta primers). Sequencing used immunoSEQ multiplex PCR; TCRdb keeps in-frame clones, though not all of them. Seen here are roughly 140,000 clones, roughly 80% observed once, and the top ten hold 3.5% to 4.5%. CDR3 length: 11 residues. Germline V CDR1 and CDR2: MNHEY, SVGAGI. Trimming removed 8 bases from V and 4 bases from J, with 7 bases in between. V is TRBV6-5 and J is TRBJ2-3, with D possibly TRBD2 on 5 matching bases. The material sequenced was PBMCs. This TCR came from a human donor in good health. CDR3 protein: CASRTADTQYF. For the CDR3, the DNA is TGTGCCAGCCGGACTGCAGATACGCAGTATTTT.